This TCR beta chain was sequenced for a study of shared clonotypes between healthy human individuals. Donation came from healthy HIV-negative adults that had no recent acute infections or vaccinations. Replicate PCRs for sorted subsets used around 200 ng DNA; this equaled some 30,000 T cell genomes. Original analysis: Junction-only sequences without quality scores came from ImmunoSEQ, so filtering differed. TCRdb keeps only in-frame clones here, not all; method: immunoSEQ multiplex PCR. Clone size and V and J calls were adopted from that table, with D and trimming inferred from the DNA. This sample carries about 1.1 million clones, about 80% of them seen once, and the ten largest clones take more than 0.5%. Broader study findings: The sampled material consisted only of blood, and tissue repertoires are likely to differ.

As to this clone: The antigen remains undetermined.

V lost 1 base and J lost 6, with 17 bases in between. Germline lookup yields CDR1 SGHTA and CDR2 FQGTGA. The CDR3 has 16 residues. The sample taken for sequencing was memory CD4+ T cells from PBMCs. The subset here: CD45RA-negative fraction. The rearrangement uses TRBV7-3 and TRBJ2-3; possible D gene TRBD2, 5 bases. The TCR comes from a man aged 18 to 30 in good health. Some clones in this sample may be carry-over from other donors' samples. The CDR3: CASSLIGGSLTDTQYF. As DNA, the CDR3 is TGTGCCAGCAGCTTAATTGGTGGGAGTCTTACCGATACGCAGTATTTT.